The rows below give T cell receptor beta chains drawn from one sample of a study of blood T cells in healthy people across ages. Each CDR3 protein is one row after TCRdb ran MiXCR on the 5' RACE reads. The table lists around 1.5 million distinct CDR3 sequences, 45% to 70% of them singletons. Sequencing input: blood. The origin of the receptors is a man aged 18 to 35 in good health. Both conserved end residues are part of each CDR3. A D gene is named only where the DNA matches it firmly. Size tells how often a clone was seen (once, few, many) or the class of an expanded clone, and some rows leave it out.

D gene	J gene	V gene	clone size	CDR3 protein	CDR3 DNA
-	TRBJ1-1	TRBV5-1	few	CASSLDIAGTEAFF	TGCGCCAGCAGCTTGGACATTGCAGGTACTGAAGCTTTCTTT
TRBD2	TRBJ2-1	TRBV5-1	-	CASSKAGLASEQFF	TGCGCCAGCAGCAAAGCCGGACTAGCAAGTGAGCAGTTCTTC
TRBD1	TRBJ2-7	TRBV27	-	CASSVTGTVGEQYF	TGTGCCAGCAGTGTTACCGGGACAGTCGGCGAGCAGTACTTC
-	TRBJ1-5	TRBV7-8	-	CASSPQPDQPQHF	TGTGCCAGCAGCCCCCAACCTGATCAGCCCCAGCATTTT
-	TRBJ2-7	TRBV18	-	CASSYQGPATYEQYF	TGTGCCAGCTCCTATCAGGGACCGGCCACCTACGAGCAGTACTTC
-	TRBJ2-1	TRBV29-1	once	CSAEGDGYNEQFF	TGCAGCGCCGAGGGTGACGGATACAATGAGCAGTTCTTC
-	TRBJ2-6	TRBV7-9	few	CASSLWGFGANVLTF	TGTGCCAGCAGCTTGTGGGGGTTTGGGGCCAACGTCCTGACTTTC
TRBD2	TRBJ2-7	TRBV6-2/TRBV6-3	few	CASRAAGVYEQYF	TGTGCCAGCAGAGCAGCGGGGGTCTACGAGCAGTACTTC
TRBD1	TRBJ2-1	TRBV6-5	-	CAINRGVDQFF	TGTGCCATAAACAGGGGTGTGGATCAGTTCTTC
-	TRBJ2-7	TRBV5-1	few	CASGQDPENEQYF	TGCGCCAGCGGTCAGGACCCGGAGAACGAGCAGTACTTC
-	TRBJ2-2	TRBV7-7	-	CASSRTTQGTGELFF	TGTGCTAGCAGCCGGACTACACAAGGCACCGGGGAGCTGTTTTTT
-	TRBJ1-1	TRBV11-1	-	CAGSTGQDNTEAFF	TGTGCCGGCAGCACCGGACAAGATAACACTGAAGCTTTCTTT
-	TRBJ2-1	TRBV27	-	CASKPGSHYNEQFF	TGTGCCAGCAAACCGGGATCCCACTACAATGAGCAGTTCTTC
-	TRBJ2-6	TRBV4-2	-	CASSQESGAAEKLTF	TGTGCCAGCAGCCAAGAATCCGGAGCAGCCGAAAAACTGACTTTC
-	TRBJ2-1	TRBV7-2	few	CASSLHPGIINEQFF	TGTGCCAGCAGCTTACACCCGGGAATTATCAATGAGCAGTTCTTC
-	TRBJ2-7	TRBV15	-	CATSPRFTSYEQYF	TGTGCCACCAGCCCCCGCTTTACTTCTTACGAGCAGTACTTC
-	TRBJ1-4	TRBV4-2	-	CASSQVNLLGEKLFF	TGTGCCAGCAGCCAAGTGAATCTGCTGGGTGAAAAACTGTTTTTT
TRBD1	TRBJ2-4	TRBV4-2	once	CASSQGQGVADLAKNIQYF	TGTGCCAGCAGCCAAGGACAGGGCGTCGCGGACCTAGCCAAAAACATTCAGTACTTC
TRBD1	TRBJ1-3	TRBV5-1	-	CASSLRTGVSGNTIYF	TGCGCCAGCAGCTTGCGGACAGGGGTATCTGGAAACACCATATATTTT
-	TRBJ1-1	TRBV12-3/TRBV12-4	-	CASSRTAQKNRAFF	TGTGCCAGCAGTCGAACCGCACAGAAGAACCGGGCTTTCTTT
-	TRBJ2-1	TRBV28	-	CASSLSDDEQFF	TGTGCCAGCAGTCTTTCGGATGATGAGCAGTTCTTC
-	TRBJ2-7	TRBV18	few	CASSPPTGEGYEQYF	TGTGCCAGCTCACCACCTACGGGAGAGGGGTACGAGCAGTACTTC
-	TRBJ2-1	TRBV6-5	-	CASSYSAGAVDEQFF	TGTGCCAGCAGTTACTCGGCGGGGGCGGTCGATGAGCAGTTCTTC
-	TRBJ2-3	TRBV6-2/TRBV6-3	-	CASRLRAAFTDTQYF	TGTGCCAGCAGACTACGGGCCGCCTTCACAGATACGCAGTATTTT
TRBD1	TRBJ2-7	TRBV5-1	-	CASSFKRQGTSYEQYF	TGCGCCAGCAGCTTTAAGCGACAGGGGACTTCCTACGAGCAGTACTTC
TRBD1	TRBJ2-7	TRBV27	-	CASRRTGGPSYEQYF	TGTGCCAGCAGAAGAACAGGGGGCCCTTCCTACGAGCAGTACTTC
-	TRBJ2-5	TRBV4-1	few	CASSQVWEKETQYF	TGCGCCAGCAGCCAAGTGTGGGAGAAAGAGACCCAGTACTTC
-	TRBJ2-5	TRBV7-2	-	CASSLGPRRETQYF	TGTGCCAGCAGCTTAGGTCCTAGAAGGGAGACCCAGTACTTC
-	TRBJ1-2	TRBV12-3/TRBV12-4	once	CASRSTGILNGYTF	TGTGCCAGCAGAAGCACAGGGATTTTAAATGGCTACACCTTC
TRBD1	TRBJ2-3	TRBV5-5	-	CASSWDRPSTDTQYF	TGTGCCAGCAGCTGGGACAGGCCAAGCACAGATACGCAGTATTTT
-	TRBJ2-1	TRBV7-9	-	CASSASRVNEQFF	TGTGCCAGCAGCGCTTCGAGGGTAAATGAGCAGTTCTTC
TRBD1	TRBJ1-1	TRBV7-9	few	CASSLAGGQGGTEAFF	TGTGCCAGCAGCTTAGCAGGGGGACAGGGGGGCACTGAAGCTTTCTTT
-	TRBJ1-2	TRBV5-1	-	CASSLYRDYGYTF	TGCGCCAGCAGCTTGTACAGGGACTATGGCTACACCTTC
TRBD1	TRBJ1-2	TRBV20-1	-	CSAQRTGGLGYTF	TGCAGTGCCCAGAGGACAGGGGGGCTAGGCTACACCTTC
-	TRBJ2-5	TRBV20-1	-	CSARPLSGSETQYF	TGCAGTGCTAGACCTCTATCAGGGTCGGAGACCCAGTACTTC
-	TRBJ1-2	TRBV5-5	-	CASSKTENYGYTF	TGTGCCAGCAGCAAGACAGAAAACTATGGCTACACCTTC
TRBD2	TRBJ2-1	TRBV20-1	-	CSARSTSYSYNEQFF	TGCAGTGCTAGATCGACTAGCTACTCCTACAATGAGCAGTTCTTC
TRBD2	TRBJ2-1	TRBV4-1	-	CASSQSSGLQQFF	TGCGCCAGCAGCCAATCTAGCGGTTTACAGCAGTTCTTC
-	TRBJ2-5	TRBV13	-	CASSLGLHPGTQYF	TGTGCCAGCAGCCTCGGACTCCACCCAGGGACCCAGTACTTC
TRBD2	TRBJ2-2	TRBV20-1	few	CSAREKLAGGLGTGELFF	TGCAGTGCTAGAGAAAAGCTAGCGGGAGGGCTCGGCACCGGGGAGCTGTTTTTT
-	TRBJ2-6	TRBV7-2	-	CTSKVDSGANVLTF	TGTACCAGCAAAGTTGACTCTGGGGCCAACGTCCTGACTTTC
-	TRBJ2-7	TRBV10-3	-	CAISDRTDYEQYF	TGTGCCATCAGTGACAGGACGGACTACGAGCAGTACTTC
-	TRBJ2-5	TRBV9	few	CASSVDATQYF	TGTGCCAGCAGCGTAGACGCGACCCAGTACTTC
-	TRBJ2-2	TRBV20-1	-	CSAHYSGRLNTGELFF	TGCAGTGCCCATTACTCAGGGAGACTCAACACCGGGGAGCTGTTTTTT
-	TRBJ2-7	TRBV29-1	-	CSVAGHISYEQYF	TGCAGCGTTGCTGGACACATCTCCTACGAGCAGTACTTC
TRBD1	TRBJ2-4	TRBV6-6	-	CASEDRGDIQYF	TGTGCCAGCGAAGACAGGGGAGACATTCAGTACTTC
-	TRBJ1-2	TRBV27	-	CASSLRGSHGYGYTF	TGTGCCAGCAGTCTCCGGGGCAGTCACGGCTATGGCTACACCTTC
-	TRBJ2-7	TRBV29-1	many	CSVVGWGVPQYEQYF	TGCAGCGTTGTAGGTTGGGGGGTCCCCCAATACGAGCAGTACTTC
-	TRBJ2-5	TRBV11-2	-	CASSFYREQETQYF	TGTGCCAGCAGCTTTTACAGGGAACAAGAGACCCAGTACTTC
-	TRBJ2-7	TRBV20-1	-	CSAREPTGEGEQYF	TGCAGTGCTAGGGAGCCAACAGGGGAGGGTGAGCAGTACTTC
-	TRBJ2-7	TRBV6-2/TRBV6-3	-	CASSFRLQGPNSYEQYF	TGTGCCAGCAGTTTTCGCTTACAGGGACCAAACTCCTACGAGCAGTACTTC
-	TRBJ2-1	TRBV20-1	-	CSAPLAPEQFF	TGCAGTGCGCCACTAGCCCCTGAGCAGTTCTTC
-	TRBJ2-2	TRBV29-1	-	CFTGFDTGELFF	TGCTTTACAGGGTTTGACACCGGGGAGCTGTTTTTT
-	TRBJ2-7	TRBV20-1	-	CSASRGFYEQYF	TGCAGTGCTAGTCGGGGATTCTACGAGCAGTACTTC